The T cell receptor beta chain described here comes from a study of T cells after yellow fever vaccination. The length of the CDR3 is 16 residues. The germline V gene encodes CDR1 SGHRS and CDR2 YFSETQ. V was pared by 2 bases and J by 7 bases, with 19 bases between. One entry per CDR3 protein, called by TCRdb with MiXCR from the 5' RACE reads. The sample has 75,000 to 100,000 distinct CDR3 sequences, about 8.2% seen once. Study-wide findings and caveats: CD4 and CD8 compartments shared a small share of clonotypes, likely from convergent recombination.

The source is a young man who received the YFV17D yellow fever vaccine. The V and J genes are TRBV5-1 and TRBJ2-1; tentative D call: TRBD2 (5 bases). Material: CD8+ T cells not binding an NS4B(214-222) dextramer, sorted from PBMCs, obtained approximately 15 days after the first yellow fever vaccination. The CDR3 region is CASSFILGRANNEQFF. The CDR3 DNA sequence: TGCGCCAGCAGCTTCATCTTGGGGAGAGCCAATAATGAGCAGTTCTTC. Using reference TRBV5-1 and TRBJ2-1 for the parts outside the CDR3, the full variable domain is KAGVTQTPRYLIKTRGQQVTLSCSPISGHRSVSWYQQTPGQGLQFLFEYFSETQRNKGNFPGRFSGRQFSNSRSEMNVSTLELGDSALYLCASSFILGRANNEQFFGPGTRLTVL.